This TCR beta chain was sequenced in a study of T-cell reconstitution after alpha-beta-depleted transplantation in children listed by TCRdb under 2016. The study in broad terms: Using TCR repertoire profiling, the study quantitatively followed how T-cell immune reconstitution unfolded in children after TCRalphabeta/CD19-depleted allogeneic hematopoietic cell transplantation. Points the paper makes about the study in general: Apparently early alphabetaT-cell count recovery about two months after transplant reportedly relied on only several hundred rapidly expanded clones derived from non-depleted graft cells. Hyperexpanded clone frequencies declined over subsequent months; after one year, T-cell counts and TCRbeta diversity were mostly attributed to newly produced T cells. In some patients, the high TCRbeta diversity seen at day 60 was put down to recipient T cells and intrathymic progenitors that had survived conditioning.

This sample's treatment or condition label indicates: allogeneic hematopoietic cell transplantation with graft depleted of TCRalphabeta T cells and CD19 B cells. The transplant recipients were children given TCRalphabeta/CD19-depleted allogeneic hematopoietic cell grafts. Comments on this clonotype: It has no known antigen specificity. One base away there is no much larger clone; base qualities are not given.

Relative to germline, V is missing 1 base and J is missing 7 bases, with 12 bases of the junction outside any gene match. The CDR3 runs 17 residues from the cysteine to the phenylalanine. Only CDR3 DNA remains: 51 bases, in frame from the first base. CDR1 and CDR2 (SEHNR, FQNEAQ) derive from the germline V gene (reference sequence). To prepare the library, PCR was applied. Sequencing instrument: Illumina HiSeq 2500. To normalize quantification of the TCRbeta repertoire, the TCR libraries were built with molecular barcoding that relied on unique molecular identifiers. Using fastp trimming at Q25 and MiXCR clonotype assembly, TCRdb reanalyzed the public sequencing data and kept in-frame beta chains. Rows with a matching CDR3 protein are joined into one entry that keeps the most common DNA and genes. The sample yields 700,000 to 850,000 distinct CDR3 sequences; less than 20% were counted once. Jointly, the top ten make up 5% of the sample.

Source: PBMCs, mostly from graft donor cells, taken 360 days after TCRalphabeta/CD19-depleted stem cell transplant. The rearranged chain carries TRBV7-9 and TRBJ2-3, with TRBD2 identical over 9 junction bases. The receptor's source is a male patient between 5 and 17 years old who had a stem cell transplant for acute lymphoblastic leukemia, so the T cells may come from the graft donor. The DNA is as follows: TGTGCCAGCAGCTTAGTTGTAGGGCGGGAGGGCCGGAATACGCAGTATTTT. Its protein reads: CASSLVVGREGRNTQYF.